This T cell receptor beta chain stems from a study of tumor-infiltrating lymphocytes in primary liver carcinoma. There are 15 residues in the CDR3. Germline lookup yields CDR1 SQVTM and CDR2 ANQGSEA. About this clonotype: Sequence at one end of the junction differs from germline and may be a read error.

Making TCR beta cDNA involved approximately 530 ng total RNA and a constant-region primer. ARM-PCR, slightly modified, supplied the TCR beta libraries through three nested multiplex PCR rounds. The first two PCR rounds used TRBV1-TRBV30 primers with a Cbeta primer, 10 cycles each. TCRdb reanalysed the multiplex PCR reads using MiXCR and keeps one entry per CDR3 protein. In the table there are under 45,000 distinct CDR3 sequences, over 65% of which are singletons. From roughly 18-30 mg of unsorted bulk tissue, DNA and RNA were co-extracted together. The V and J genes are TRBV29-1 and TRBJ1-1; weak D call: TRBD1 (5 bases). Sample: liver tumor tissue from sampling region 4. Subset noted: tumor region T4, right-lateral pole. The source is a man aged 35-49 years with primary liver carcinoma and hepatitis B virus infection. The CDR3 spells CNVGRGWVMSTEAFF. The CDR3, as DNA: TGCAACGTTGGTAGGGGCTGGGTGATGAGCACTGAAGCTTTCTTT.